Presented here are 23 T cell receptor beta chains from one specimen sequenced in a study of cytomegalovirus exposure and HLA in healthy donors. PCR used 60 Vbeta primers and 13 Jbeta primers. Using immunoSEQ multiplex PCR, the repertoire was profiled, and TCRdb retains in-frame clones only, with some absent. The sample table includes 130,000 to 150,000 clones. Sample: PBMCs. Receptors originate from a male donor in good health and CMV-seronegative.

The rearrangement joins TRBV2 to TRBJ2-5; TRBD2 aligns across 12 bases. This CDR3 has 19 residues. V was clipped by 0 bases and J by 5 bases; unmatched bases: 13. Germline loops: CDR1 SNHLY, CDR2 FYNNEI. The CDR3 reads CASSEARTSGILRQETQYF. CDR3 DNA sequence: TGTGCCAGCAGTGAAGCGAGGACTAGCGGGATCCTCCGACAGGAGACCCAGTACTTC.

V gene TRBV18 combines with J gene TRBJ2-7; maybe TRBD1 (5 bases). CDR1 and CDR2 (germline): KGHSH, LQKENI. There are 14 residues in the CDR3. Trimming left V 6 bases short and J 6 bases short, with 18 bases between. The CDR3, as DNA: TGTGCCAGCTCCCCCAGGGTAAGCTCGGTCGAGCAGTACTTC. Translation: CASSPRVSSVEQYF.

The V call is TRBV7-2, the J call TRBJ1-1, with 10 bases lining up with TRBD1. The CDR3 has 14 amino acids. J was trimmed by 11 bases and V by 5 bases; bases with no gene match: 11. Germline CDR1 and CDR2: SGHTA and FQGNSA. This CDR3 reads CASSLRGGTGEAFF. The CDR3 nucleotides are TGTGCCAGCAGCCTAAGAGGGGGGACAGGGGAGGCTTTCTTT.

The chain is built from TRBV19 and TRBJ2-7; 7 bases match TRBD1. The CDR3 extends over 14 amino acids. Germline trimming cut 4 bases from V and 2 bases from J; bases unmatched to any gene: 5. CDR1 LNHDA and CDR2 SQIVND come from the germline V gene (reference sequence). This CDR3 reads CASSKTGIAYEQYF. In DNA form, the CDR3 reads TGTGCCAGTAGTAAGACAGGGATTGCCTACGAGCAGTACTTC.

The CDR3 sequence: CASSGLAAAEAFF. The CDR3 nucleotides read TGTGCCAGCTCTGGCTTGGCGGCAGCGGAGGCTTTCTTT. The chain is built from TRBV25-1 and TRBJ1-1; D unclear. CDR1 and CDR2 from the germline V gene are MGHDK and SYGVNS. The V and J ends lost 8 bases and 11 bases respectively, with 21 bases between them. The CDR3 contains 13 residues.

The chain has TRBV6-4 and TRBJ1-2, with 8 positions matching TRBD1. This CDR3 spans 14 amino acids. Trimming at V came to 6 bases and at J to 4 bases, leaving 7 bases not matched to a gene. Germline CDR1 MRHNA, CDR2 SNTAGT. This chain's CDR3 is CASRPGTGLYGYTF. The CDR3 DNA is TGTGCCAGCAGACCCGGGACAGGTCTCTATGGCTACACCTTC.

CDR3 protein: CASEGTGGGYGYTF. CDR3 in DNA: TGTGCCAGTGAGGGGACAGGGGGCGGCTATGGCTACACCTTC. The rearrangement uses TRBV19 and TRBJ1-2; TRBD1 matches 12 bases. Looked up from germline, CDR1 is LNHDA and CDR2 is SQIVND (reference sequence). V trimming: 8 bases; J trimming: 4 bases; junction bases outside the gene matches: 5. The CDR3 contains 14 residues.

J is TRBJ2-7 and V is TRBV10-3, with 10 bases aligning to TRBD2. Trimming at V came to 7 bases and at J to 5 bases, leaving 5 bases not matched to a gene. Germline V gene data show CDR1 as ENHRY and CDR2 as SYGVKD. CDR3 length: 13 amino acids. The DNA for the CDR3 is TGTGCCATCAACCAGCGGGGGGGGCACGAGCAGTACTTC. Its translation: CAINQRGGHEQYF.

The chain joins TRBV19 to TRBJ2-5; 7 nucleotides align to TRBD2. J was trimmed by 4 bases and V by 9 bases; bases with no gene match: 14. Germline loops: CDR1 LNHDA, CDR2 SQIVND (reference sequence). The CDR3 contains 15 residues. The chain's CDR3 is CASRDYRSLTETQYF. Here the CDR3 DNA reads TGTGCCAGCCGGGACTACCGTTCATTGACAGAGACCCAGTACTTC.

The rearrangement links TRBV6-5 to TRBJ2-5; D not certain. The DNA end is more similar to TRBJ2-7, so the J call may be wrong. CDR1 and CDR2 from the germline V gene are MNHEY and SVGAGI. The CDR3 totals 11 residues. The CDR3 nucleotides are TGTGCCAGCAGTTACATGGGCGAGCAGTACTTC. It yields the protein CASSYMGEQYF.

The CDR3 coding sequence is TGCAGCGTAGCTGGATCCGGGACAGGTCGATTCCTTAGCACAGATACGCAGTATTTT. It specifies CSVAGSGTGRFLSTDTQYF. The V gene is TRBV29-1, the J gene TRBJ2-3; 8 bases map to TRBD1. Germline V lookup: CDR1 SQVTM, CDR2 ANQGSEA. The length of the CDR3 is 19 residues. The V gene end was trimmed by 6 bases and the J gene end by 0 bases; junction bases not matched to a gene: 20.

This rearrangement joins TRBV14 to TRBJ2-4; TRBD2 is a possible D gene (7 bases). The V gene lost 0 bases and the J gene lost 0 bases, with 12 bases spanning the gap. This CDR3 spans 17 amino acids. Looked up from germline, CDR1 is SGHDN and CDR2 is FVKESK. DNA of the CDR3: TGTGCCAGCAGCCAAGATCCGGGGGGCTTAGCCAAAAACATTCAGTACTTC. Its translation is CASSQDPGGLAKNIQYF.

V usage is TRBV4-2 and J usage is TRBJ1-5; D unresolved. The CDR3 spans 14 residues. V was shortened by 0 bases and J by 6 bases, with 9 bases between the two germline ends. Germline lookup yields CDR1 LGHNA and CDR2 YNFKEQ. The chain's CDR3 is CASSQESVGQPQHF. The CDR3 nucleotides read TGTGCCAGCAGCCAAGAGTCGGTTGGTCAGCCCCAGCATTTT.

The chain combines TRBV19 with TRBJ2-5, with 11 bases identical to TRBD2. Germline V gene data show CDR1 as LNHDA and CDR2 as SQIVND (reference sequence). The CDR3 is made up of 16 amino acids. V lost 0 bases, J lost 4 bases, and 4 bases stayed unmatched. The CDR3 reads CASSIEASGRSETQYF. For the CDR3, the DNA is TGTGCCAGTAGTATAGAGGCTAGCGGGAGGTCAGAGACCCAGTACTTC.

The J gene is TRBJ1-5, the V gene TRBV5-6; D is unclear. In germline, CDR1 is SGHDT, CDR2 YYEEEE. With 3 bases removed from V and 0 bases from J, the gap between germline ends came to 4 bases. This CDR3 has 13 residues. The CDR3 region has the DNA TGTGCCAGCAGCTCGGGTAGCAATCAGCCCCAGCATTTT. Amino acids: CASSSGSNQPQHF.

The genes are TRBV7-9 and TRBJ1-5; D is ambiguous. Trimming cost V 6 bases and J 6 bases, with 18 bases left between them. CDR1 is SEHNR, CDR2 FQNEAQ, per germline (reference sequence). The CDR3 has 15 residues. CDR3 sequence reads: CASSPRSGVVQPQHF. For the CDR3, the DNA is TGTGCCAGCAGTCCCCGTTCGGGTGTTGTTCAGCCCCAGCATTTT.

This chain joins TRBV6-5 and TRBJ2-2; 9 nucleotides line up with TRBD1. The CDR3 contains 14 residues. V lost 4 bases and J lost 8; bases outside the gene matches: 5. Germline CDR1 is MNHEY and CDR2 is SVGAGI. CDR3 bases: TGTGCCAGCAGTTTTCAACAGGGGGCGGGGGAGCTGTTTTTT. This encodes CASSFQQGAGELFF.

This chain joins TRBV7-9 and TRBJ1-2; maybe TRBD1 (6 bases). CDR1 and CDR2 (germline): SEHNR, FQNEAQ (reference sequence). This CDR3 has 13 amino acids. The V gene lost 5 bases and the J gene lost 4 bases, with 11 bases spanning the gap. In DNA, the CDR3 is TGTGCCAGCAGCCCCCGACAGGTCTATGGCTACACCTTC. It translates to CASSPRQVYGYTF.

CDR3 in amino acids: CASSALGTEAFF. The DNA of the CDR3 is TGTGCCAGCTCAGCCCTAGGCACTGAAGCTTTCTTT. V gene TRBV18 combines with J gene TRBJ1-1; D not resolved. CDR1 and CDR2 (germline): KGHSH, LQKENI. The V and J ends lost 5 bases and 4 bases respectively, with 8 bases between them. There are 12 residues in the CDR3. The full variable domain, in which reference TRBV18 and TRBJ1-1 provide the parts outside the CDR3, is NAGVMQNPRHLVRRRGQEARLRCSPMKGHSHVYWYRQLPEEGLKFMVYLQKENIIDESGMPKERFSAEFPKEGPSILRIQQVVRGDSAAYFCASSALGTEAFFGQGTRLTVV.

The rearrangement joins TRBV15 to TRBJ1-1, with TRBD1 identical over 7 bases. This CDR3 is 11 amino acids long. Trimming took 3 bases from V and 8 from J; bases not matched to a gene: 0. Germline V CDR1 and CDR2: LNHNV, YYDKDF (reference sequence). CDR3 sequence (DNA): TGTGCCACCAGCAGGGGACAGGAAGCTTTCTTT. Translated, it gives CATSRGQEAFF.

This chain links TRBV30 with TRBJ2-7; D is possibly TRBD2 (5 bases). This CDR3 comprises 12 residues. V was trimmed by 0 bases and J by 3 bases, leaving 6 bases between them. Germline loops: CDR1 GTSNPN, CDR2 SVGIG (reference sequence). The CDR3 DNA follows: TGTGCCTGGAGTGTAGCGGACTACGAGCAGTACTTC. This gives the protein CAWSVADYEQYF.

The chain uses TRBV5-1 and TRBJ1-2, with 7 positions matching TRBD1. V lost 4 bases, J lost 3 bases, and 6 bases stayed unmatched. Germline assignment: CDR1 SGHRS and CDR2 YFSETQ. The CDR3 runs to 14 residues. CDR3 loop: CASSRTGIYYGYTF. The CDR3 nucleotides are TGCGCCAGCAGCCGGACAGGTATTTACTATGGCTACACCTTC.

The CDR3 coding sequence is TGCGCCAGCAGCTCCGGACAGGTTGGTCAGGAGCTGTTTTTT. Protein: CASSSGQVGQELFF. The chain couples TRBV5-1 to TRBJ2-2; 7 positions match TRBD1. The CDR3 is 14 residues long. Looked up from germline, CDR1 is SGHRS and CDR2 is YFSETQ. V was clipped by 3 bases and J by 10 bases; unmatched bases: 9.